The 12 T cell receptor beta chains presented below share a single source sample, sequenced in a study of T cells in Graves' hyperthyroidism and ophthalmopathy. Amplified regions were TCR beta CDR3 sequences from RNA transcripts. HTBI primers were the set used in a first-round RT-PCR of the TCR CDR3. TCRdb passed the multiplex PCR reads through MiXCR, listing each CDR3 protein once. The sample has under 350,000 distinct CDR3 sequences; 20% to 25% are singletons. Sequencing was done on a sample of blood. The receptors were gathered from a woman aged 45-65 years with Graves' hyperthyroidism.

The CDR3 reads CASSGFGAHDEKLFF. The CDR3 DNA sequence: TGTGCCAGCAGTGGTTTCGGGGCCCATGATGAAAAACTGTTTTTT. This chain connects TRBV2 to TRBJ1-4, with D tentatively TRBD1 (5 bases). Germline CDR1 is SNHLY and CDR2 is FYNNEI. Trimming took off 4 bases at V and 6 bases at J, with 15 bases between the two ends. The CDR3 contains 15 residues.

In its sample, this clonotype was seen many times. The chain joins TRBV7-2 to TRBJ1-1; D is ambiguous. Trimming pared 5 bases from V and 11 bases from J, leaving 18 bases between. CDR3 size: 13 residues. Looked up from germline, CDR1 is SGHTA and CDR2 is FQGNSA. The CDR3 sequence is CASSPGGPLGAFF. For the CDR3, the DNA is TGTGCCAGCAGCCCCGGCGGGCCCTTGGGGGCTTTCTTT. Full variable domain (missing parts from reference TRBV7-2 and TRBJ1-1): GAGVSQSPSNKVTEKGKDVELRCDPISGHTALYWYRQSLGQGLEFLIYFQGNSAPDKSGLPSDRFSAERTGGSVSTLTIQRTQQEDSAVYLCASSPGGPLGAFFGQGTRLTVV.

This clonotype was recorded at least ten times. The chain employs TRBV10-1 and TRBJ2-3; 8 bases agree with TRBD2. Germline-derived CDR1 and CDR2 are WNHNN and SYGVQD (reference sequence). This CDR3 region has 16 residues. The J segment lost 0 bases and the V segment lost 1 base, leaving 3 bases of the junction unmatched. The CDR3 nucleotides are TGCGCCAGCAGTGAGTGGGTAGCGGGGAGCACAGATACGCAGTATTTT. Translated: CASSEWVAGSTDTQYF.

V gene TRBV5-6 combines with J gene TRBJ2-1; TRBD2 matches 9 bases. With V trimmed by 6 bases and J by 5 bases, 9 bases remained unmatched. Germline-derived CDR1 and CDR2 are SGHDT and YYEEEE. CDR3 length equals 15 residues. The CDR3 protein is CASNLGLAGNNEQFF. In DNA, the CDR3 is TGTGCCAGCAACCTAGGGCTAGCGGGGAACAATGAGCAGTTCTTC.

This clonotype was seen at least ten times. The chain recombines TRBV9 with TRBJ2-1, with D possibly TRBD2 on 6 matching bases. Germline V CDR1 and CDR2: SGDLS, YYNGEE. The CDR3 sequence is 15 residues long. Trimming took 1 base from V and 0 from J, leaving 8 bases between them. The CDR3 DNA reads TGTGCCAGCAGCGTAATTAGCGGCTCCTACAATGAGCAGTTCTTC. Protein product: CASSVISGSYNEQFF.

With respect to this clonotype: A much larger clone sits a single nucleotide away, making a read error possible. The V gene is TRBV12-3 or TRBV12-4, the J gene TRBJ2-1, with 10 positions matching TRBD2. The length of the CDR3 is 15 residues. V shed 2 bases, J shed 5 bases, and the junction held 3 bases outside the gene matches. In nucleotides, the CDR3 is TGTGCCAGCAGTTTAAGCGGGAGGGCCCACAATGAGCAGTTCTTC. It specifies CASSLSGRAHNEQFF.

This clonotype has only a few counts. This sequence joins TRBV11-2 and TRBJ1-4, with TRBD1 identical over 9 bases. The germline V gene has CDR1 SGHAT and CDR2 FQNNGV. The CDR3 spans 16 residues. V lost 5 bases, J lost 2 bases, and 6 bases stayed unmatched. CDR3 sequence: CASSAMTGGTNEKLFF. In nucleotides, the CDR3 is TGTGCCAGCAGCGCTATGACAGGGGGGACTAATGAAAAACTGTTTTTT. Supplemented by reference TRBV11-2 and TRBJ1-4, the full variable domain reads EAGVAQSPRYKIIEKRQSVAFWCNPISGHATLYWYQQILGQGPKLLIQFQNNGVVDDSQLPKDRFSAERLKGVDSTLKIQPAKLEDSAVYLCASSAMTGGTNEKLFFGSGTQLSVL.

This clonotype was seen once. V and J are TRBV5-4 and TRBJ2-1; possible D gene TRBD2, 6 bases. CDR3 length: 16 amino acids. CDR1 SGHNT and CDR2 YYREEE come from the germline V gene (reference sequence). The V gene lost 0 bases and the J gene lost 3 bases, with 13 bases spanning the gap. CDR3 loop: CASSLAAGGVYNEQFF. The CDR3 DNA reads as TGTGCCAGCAGCTTGGCCGCCGGAGGGGTCTACAATGAGCAGTTCTTC. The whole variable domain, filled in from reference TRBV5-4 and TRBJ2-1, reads ETGVTQSPTHLIKTRGQQVTLRCSSQSGHNTVSWYQQALGQGPQFIFQYYREEENGRGNFPPRFSGLQFPNYSSELNVNALELDDSALYLCASSLAAGGVYNEQFFGPGTRLTVL.

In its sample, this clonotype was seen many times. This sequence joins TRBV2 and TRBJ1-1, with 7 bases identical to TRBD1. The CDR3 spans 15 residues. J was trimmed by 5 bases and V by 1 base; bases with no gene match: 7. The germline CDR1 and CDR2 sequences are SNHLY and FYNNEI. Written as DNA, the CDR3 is TGTGCCAGCAGTGAAGAGGGGGCGGGGGGGACTGAAGCTTTCTTT. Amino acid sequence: CASSEEGAGGTEAFF.

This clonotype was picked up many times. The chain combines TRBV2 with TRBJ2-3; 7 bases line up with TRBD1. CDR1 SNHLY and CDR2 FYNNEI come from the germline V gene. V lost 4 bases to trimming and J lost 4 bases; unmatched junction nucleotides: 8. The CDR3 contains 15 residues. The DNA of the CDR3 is TGTGCCAGCAGTGGAACAGGGGCCTTTCCAGATACGCAGTATTTT. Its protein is CASSGTGAFPDTQYF.

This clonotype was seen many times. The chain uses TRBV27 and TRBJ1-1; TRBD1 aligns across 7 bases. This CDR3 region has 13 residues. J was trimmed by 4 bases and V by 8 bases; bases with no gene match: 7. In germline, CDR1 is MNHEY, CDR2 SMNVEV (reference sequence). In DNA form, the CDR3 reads TGTGCCAGCCGAACCAGACAGGGCACTGAAGCTTTCTTT. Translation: CASRTRQGTEAFF.

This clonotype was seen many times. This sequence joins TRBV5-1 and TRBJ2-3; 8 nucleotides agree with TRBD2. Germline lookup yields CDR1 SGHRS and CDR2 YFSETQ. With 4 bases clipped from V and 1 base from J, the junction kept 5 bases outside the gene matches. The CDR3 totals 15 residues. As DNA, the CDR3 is TGCGCCAGCAGCCCGATGACTAGCGGCACAGATACGCAGTATTTT. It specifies CASSPMTSGTDTQYF. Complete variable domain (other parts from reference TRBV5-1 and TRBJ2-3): KAGVTQTPRYLIKTRGQQVTLSCSPISGHRSVSWYQQTPGQGLQFLFEYFSETQRNKGNFPGRFSGRQFSNSRSEMNVSTLELGDSALYLCASSPMTSGTDTQYFGPGTRLTVL.